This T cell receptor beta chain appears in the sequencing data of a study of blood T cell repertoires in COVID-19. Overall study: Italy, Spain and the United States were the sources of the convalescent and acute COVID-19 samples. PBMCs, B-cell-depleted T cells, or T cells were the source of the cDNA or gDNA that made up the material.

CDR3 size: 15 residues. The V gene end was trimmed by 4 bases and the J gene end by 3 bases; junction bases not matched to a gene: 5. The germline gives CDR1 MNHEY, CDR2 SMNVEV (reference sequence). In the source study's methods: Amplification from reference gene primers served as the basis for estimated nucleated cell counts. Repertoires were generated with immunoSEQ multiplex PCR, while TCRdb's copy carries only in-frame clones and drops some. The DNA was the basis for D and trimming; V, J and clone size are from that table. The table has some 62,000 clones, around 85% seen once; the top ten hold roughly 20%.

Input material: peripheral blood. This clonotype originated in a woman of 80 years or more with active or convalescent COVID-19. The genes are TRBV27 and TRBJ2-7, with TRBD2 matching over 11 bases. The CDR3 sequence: CASSSLAGGDYEQYF. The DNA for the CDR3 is TGTGCCAGCAGTTCCCTAGCGGGGGGTGACTACGAGCAGTACTTC.